This T cell receptor beta chain was identified during a study of cytomegalovirus exposure and HLA in healthy donors. Regarding this clone: Its antigen remains unknown.

The PCR ran on 60 Vbeta and 13 Jbeta primers. Sequencing was performed with immunoSEQ multiplex PCR; in TCRdb, only in-frame clones are kept and a portion is missing. The top ten clones hold roughly 4% of a sample with fewer than 110,000 clones, roughly 79% of them seen once. Overall study results and limits: Later analysis suggested most CMV-associated TCR beta chains were HLA-restricted. Prediction of most subjects' HLA-A and HLA-B alleles by TCR beta sequences was reportedly accurate. 150 to 200 TCR beta chains were listed as cytomegalovirus-associated. Specific recognition of CMV antigens was confirmed in vitro for a few chains (all CMV-associated).

There are 12 residues in the CDR3. Germline V gene data show CDR1 as SGHAT and CDR2 as FQNNGV. The V end lost 5 bases, the J end lost 6 bases, and 9 bases lay between the germline ends. The chain joins TRBV11-2 to TRBJ2-3, with D unclear. The origin of this receptor is a man aged 40-55 years in good health and CMV-seronegative. The sequenced sample consisted of PBMCs. The CDR3 DNA sequence: TGTGCCAGCAGCATCAACCGGGATACGCAGTATTTT. Its translation is CASSINRDTQYF.